The 7 T cell receptor beta chains below were found in one sample sequenced in a study of CD8 T cells in Susac syndrome. It was with random hexamers that roughly 0.45 to 1 ug RNA was reverse transcribed. TCRdb processed the immunoSEQ multiplex PCR reads anew with MiXCR; each CDR3 protein has one entry. Among around 110,000 distinct CDR3 sequences listed, 96% were seen once. Sequencing used CD4+ T cells from PBMCs. The receptors here all came from a human donor with Susac syndrome.

The gene calls are TRBV20-1 and TRBJ1-2, with 7 bases lining up with TRBD1. V gave up 2 bases and J gave up 10 bases; unmatched junction bases: 7. CDR1 and CDR2 from the germline V gene are DFQATT and SNEGSKA (reference sequence). The CDR3 runs 12 residues. DNA for the CDR3: TGCAGTGCTAGACAGGGGGAGCTGTACTACACCTTC. Translated: CSARQGELYYTF.

The V call is TRBV3-1, the J call TRBJ1-1; D is unclear. The germline V gene has CDR1 LGHDT and CDR2 YNNKEL (reference sequence). The CDR3 has 13 amino acids. The V end lost 1 base, the J end lost 5 bases, and 8 bases lay between the germline ends. The CDR3 is CASSQGRATEAFF. The CDR3 nucleotides are TGTGCCAGCAGCCAAGGCCGGGCTACTGAAGCTTTCTTT. Variable domain in full (rest from reference TRBV3-1 and TRBJ1-1): DTAVSQTPKYLVTQMGNDKSIKCEQNLGHDTMYWYKQDSKKFLKIMFSYNNKELIINETVPNRFSPKSPDKAHLNLHINSLELGDSAVYFCASSQGRATEAFFGQGTRLTVV.

This sequence joins TRBV6-5 and TRBJ2-3; maybe TRBD2 (5 bases). CDR3 length: 14 residues. Trimming shortened V by 2 bases and J by 6 bases, and 12 bases separated the two germline ends. Germline assignment: CDR1 MNHEY and CDR2 SVGAGI. This CDR3 is CASSYIDRRDTQYF. The CDR3, as DNA: TGTGCCAGCAGTTACATCGATAGGAGGGATACGCAGTATTTT.

The genes are TRBV12-3 or TRBV12-4 and TRBJ2-5; 8 nucleotides line up with TRBD2. The V and J ends lost 2 bases and 9 bases, in that order; junction bases with no gene match: 2. The CDR3 has 12 residues. The CDR3 nucleotides read TGTGCCAGCAGTTTAATGCGGGAGGCCCAGTACTTC. It specifies CASSLMREAQYF.

This sequence joins TRBV12-3 or TRBV12-4 and TRBJ2-2; D is undetermined. V shed 6 bases and J shed 0 bases, with 8 bases lying between them. This CDR3 has 14 residues. The CDR3 bases are TGTGCCAGCAGGGAGATCGCGAACACCGGGGAGCTGTTTTTT. Translated: CASREIANTGELFF.

This chain connects TRBV27 to TRBJ2-1; 11 nucleotides agree with TRBD2. The CDR3 extends over 15 amino acids. Germline assignment: CDR1 MNHEY and CDR2 SMNVEV (reference sequence). V was pared by 6 bases and J by 8 bases, with 9 bases of the junction left unmatched. The CDR3 reads CASSRGLLAGDEQFF. In nucleotides, the CDR3 is TGTGCCAGCAGCCGGGGACTACTAGCGGGAGATGAGCAGTTCTTC.

The chain combines TRBV5-4 with TRBJ1-2; 9 bases map to TRBD1. Trimming at V came to 4 bases and at J to 3 bases, leaving 7 bases not matched to a gene. The CDR3 has 15 residues. The germline V gene encodes CDR1 SGHNT and CDR2 YYREEE (reference sequence). This CDR3 reads CASSQGQGADYGYTF. The CDR3 DNA sequence: TGTGCCAGCAGCCAGGGACAGGGAGCGGACTATGGCTACACCTTC.